The subject of this entry is one T cell receptor beta chain. Antigen specificity is unknown. This table comes from immunoSEQ multiplex PCR, and its TCRdb copy is limited to in-frame clones, with some not included. This table has around 100,000 clones, roughly 88% appearing once. This record comes from a study of T cell responses to AZD1222 COVID-19 vaccine. V was trimmed by 6 bases and J by 1 base, leaving 10 bases between them. The CDR3 has 14 amino acids. Germline-derived CDR1 and CDR2 are SNHLY and FYNNEI. Overall study findings and caveats: Females made up more of the donors, who were largely white British, and clonal diversity may have come out too low.

The starting material was peripheral blood, obtained on day 0 of AZD1222 vaccination. V usage is TRBV2 and J usage is TRBJ1-5, with D perhaps matching TRBD1 (6 bases). The sequence derives from an adult in good health. The CDR3 here is CASSVTGSNQPQHF. The CDR3 nucleotides are TGTGCCAGCAGCGTGACAGGAAGCAATCAGCCCCAGCATTTT.